This entry concerns a single T cell receptor (beta chain). Antigen specificity is unknown. The sample is drawn from a study of CD8 T cells in ankylosing spondylitis. Study-level points and caveats: Within ankylosing spondylitis blood, a TCR beta motif made up of roughly eight highly homologous variants appeared to be characteristic.

One entry per CDR3 protein results from TCRdb running MiXCR on the 5' RACE reads. The repertoire holds some 840,000 distinct CDR3 sequences, roughly 12% seen once, with approximately 0.5% in the top ten. Germline loops: CDR1 SGHRS, CDR2 YFSETQ. The J segment lost 0 bases and the V segment lost 0 bases, leaving 8 bases of the junction unmatched. There are 18 residues in the CDR3. V gene TRBV5-1 combines with J gene TRBJ1-4; 7 bases line up with TRBD1. The TCR was taken from a male donor with ankylosing spondylitis. The sequencing sample was made of blood, either unsorted or a sorted T cell fraction (not recorded which). CDR3 in DNA: TGCGCCAGCAGCTTGGATGGGACAGAGTATGCAACTAATGAAAAACTGTTTTTT. Its protein is CASSLDGTEYATNEKLFF.